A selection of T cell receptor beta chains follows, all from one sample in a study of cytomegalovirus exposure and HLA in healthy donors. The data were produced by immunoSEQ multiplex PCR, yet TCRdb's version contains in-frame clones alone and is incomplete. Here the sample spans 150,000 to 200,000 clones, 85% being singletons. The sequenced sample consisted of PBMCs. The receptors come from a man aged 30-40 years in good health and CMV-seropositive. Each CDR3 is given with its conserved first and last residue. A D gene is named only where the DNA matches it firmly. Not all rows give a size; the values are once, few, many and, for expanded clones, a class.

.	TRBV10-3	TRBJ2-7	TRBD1	TGTGCCATCAGTGATCGAACCGGGACAGGGGCTCTCAAAAGACTTGGGCAGTACTTC	CAISDRTGTGALKRLGQYF
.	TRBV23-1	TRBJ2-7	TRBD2	TGCGCCAGCAGCCTTCTAGCGGGGGGGCCGGACGAGCAGTACTTC	CASSLLAGGPDEQYF
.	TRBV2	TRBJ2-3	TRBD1	TGTGCCAGCCCGGGGGGACAGGGGGCAATGACAGATACGCAGTATTTT	CASPGGQGAMTDTQYF
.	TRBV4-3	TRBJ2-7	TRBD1	TGCGCCAGCAGCCAAGTATCTACAGGGGAAGTAGGTGGCTACGAGCAGTACTTC	CASSQVSTGEVGGYEQYF
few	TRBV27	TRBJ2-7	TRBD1	TGTGCCAGCAGTCCGGGACAGGGTTACGAGCAGTACTTC	CASSPGQGYEQYF
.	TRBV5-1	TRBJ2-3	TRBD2	TGCGCCAGCAGACCCACATCTAGCGGGGGCACAGATACGCAGTATTTT	CASRPTSSGGTDTQYF
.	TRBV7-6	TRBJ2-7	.	TGTGCCAGCAGCCAGCCTGACAGCCGCAACGAGCAGTACTTC	CASSQPDSRNEQYF
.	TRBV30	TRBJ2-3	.	TGTGCCTGGAGTCAGGGTCGCCACACAGATACGCAGTATTTT	CAWSQGRHTDTQYF
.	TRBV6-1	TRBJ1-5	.	TGTGCCAGCAGTGAAGCGAGGGGGTGGAGTCAGCCCCAGCATTTT	CASSEARGWSQPQHF
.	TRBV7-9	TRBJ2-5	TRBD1	TGTGCCAGCAGCTTAGTCGATGGGACAGCCCAAGAGACCCAGTACTTC	CASSLVDGTAQETQYF
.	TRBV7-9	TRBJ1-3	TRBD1	TGTGCCAGCAGCCATACAGGGGATGGAAACACCATATATTTT	CASSHTGDGNTIYF
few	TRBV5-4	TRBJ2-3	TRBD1	TGTGCCGGGTCGCAACAGGGGAGCACAGATACGCAGTATTTT	CAGSQQGSTDTQYF
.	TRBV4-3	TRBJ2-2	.	TGCGCCAGCAGCCAGGAGGACAGCACCGGGGAGCTGTTTTTT	CASSQEDSTGELFF
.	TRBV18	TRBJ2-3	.	TGTGCCAGCTCCCTCCTCCTCACAGATACGCAGTATTTT	CASSLLLTDTQYF
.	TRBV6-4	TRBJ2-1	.	TGTGCCAGCAGTCTAGAAGACTACAATGAGCAGTTCTTC	CASSLEDYNEQFF
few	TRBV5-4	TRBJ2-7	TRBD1	TGTGCCAGCAGCTTGTCGACAGGGGCCCTCTACGAGCAGTACTTC	CASSLSTGALYEQYF
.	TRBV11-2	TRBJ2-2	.	TGTGCCAGCAGCCAGGCCAGCGGACAGATGAACACCGGGGAGCTGTTTTTT	CASSQASGQMNTGELFF
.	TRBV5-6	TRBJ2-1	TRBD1	TGTGCCAGCAGCTACGGGACAGGGGACAATGAGCAGTTCTTC	CASSYGTGDNEQFF
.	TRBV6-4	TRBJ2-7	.	TGTGCCAGCAGTGACTCGGGGGCTAGCGGATTTAGGGAGCAGTACTTC	CASSDSGASGFREQYF
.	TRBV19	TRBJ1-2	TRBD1	TGTGCCAGTAGTCCTACCGGGACAGGGTATGGCTACACCTTC	CASSPTGTGYGYTF
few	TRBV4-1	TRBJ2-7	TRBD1	TGCGCCAGCAGCCCGGGACAGGGGGCTAACTACGAGCAGTACTTC	CASSPGQGANYEQYF
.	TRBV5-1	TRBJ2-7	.	TGCGCCAGCAGCTTGGGGCAAAATTACGAGCAGTACTTC	CASSLGQNYEQYF
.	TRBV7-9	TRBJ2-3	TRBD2	TGTGCCAGCAGCTTAGGCGGGGGGGCCAGCACAGATACGCAGTATTTT	CASSLGGGASTDTQYF
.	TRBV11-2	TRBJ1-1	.	TGTGCCAGCAGTGACAAGTCAGGGGCGGAATATACTGAAGCTTTCTTT	CASSDKSGAEYTEAFF
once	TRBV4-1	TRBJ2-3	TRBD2	TGCGCCAGCAGCCAGAAGCGGGGGGATCCAGATACGCAGTATTTT	CASSQKRGDPDTQYF
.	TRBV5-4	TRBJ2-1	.	TGTGCCAGCAGCTTCAGACAGGCCGGCAATGAGCAGTTCTTC	CASSFRQAGNEQFF
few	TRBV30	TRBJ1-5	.	TGTGCCTGGAGTGACAGGGTTAATCAGCCCCAGCATTTT	CAWSDRVNQPQHF
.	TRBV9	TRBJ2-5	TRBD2	TGTGCCAGCAGCGTAGGGCGGGGGGGCGAGACCCAGTACTTC	CASSVGRGGETQYF
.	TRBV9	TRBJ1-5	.	TGTGCCAGCAGCCTCCACCTCACAGGGAAGGATCAGCCCCAGCATTTT	CASSLHLTGKDQPQHF
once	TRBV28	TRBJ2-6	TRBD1	TGTGCCAGCAGTGGCGGCAGGGGGTCTGGGGCCAACGTCCTGACTTTC	CASSGGRGSGANVLTF
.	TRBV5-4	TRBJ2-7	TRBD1	TGTGCCAGCAGCCCTACAGGGGGCTTAATGTACGAGCAGTACTTC	CASSPTGGLMYEQYF
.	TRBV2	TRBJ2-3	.	TGTGCCAGCAGCAGGGGTTTGGTGGATACGCAGTATTTT	CASSRGLVDTQYF
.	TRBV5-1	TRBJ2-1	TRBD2	TGCGCCAGCAGCTCCGGGACTAGCGGGAAGAGCTCCTACAATGAGCAGTTCTTC	CASSSGTSGKSSYNEQFF
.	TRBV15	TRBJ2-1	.	TGTGCCACCAGCAGAGACGGGGAAGCCTCCTACAATGAGCAGTTCTTC	CATSRDGEASYNEQFF
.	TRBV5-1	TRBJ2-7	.	TGCGCCAGCAGCTTGGAAGGGAGGTTCTCCTACGAGCAGTACTTC	CASSLEGRFSYEQYF
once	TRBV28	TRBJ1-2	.	TGTGCCAGCAGTTTGGCTGGGGCAGGGGCTTTGAATGGCTACACCTTC	CASSLAGAGALNGYTF
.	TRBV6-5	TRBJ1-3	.	TGTGCCAGCAGTGCAGGGATCACTGGAAACACCATATATTTT	CASSAGITGNTIYF
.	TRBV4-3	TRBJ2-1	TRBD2	TGCGCCAGCAGCCGCACTAGCGGGGGGTATAACAATGAGCAGTTCTTC	CASSRTSGGYNNEQFF
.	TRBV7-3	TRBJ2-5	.	TGTGCCAGCAGCTTAGGGGGGCAAGAGACCCAGTACTTC	CASSLGGQETQYF
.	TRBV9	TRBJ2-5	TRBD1	TGTGCCAGCAGCCTCGAACAGGGGGCGCGGGAGACCCAGTACTTC	CASSLEQGARETQYF
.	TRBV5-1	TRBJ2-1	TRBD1	TGCGCCAGCAGCTTCCCGGGACAGGGAATCAGCAATGAGCAGTTCTTC	CASSFPGQGISNEQFF
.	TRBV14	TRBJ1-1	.	TGTGCCAGCAGCCAATGGGCGGGGAACACTGAAGCTTTCTTT	CASSQWAGNTEAFF